These 22 T cell receptor beta chains originate from one sample sequenced in a study of blood T cells in healthy people across ages. Using a J-beta primer mix together with a sample-barcoded 5' primer, a second PCR was run for about 6 to 11 cycles. TCRdb re-derived calls from the 5' RACE reads in MiXCR, one entry per CDR3 protein. Altogether around 1,100,000 distinct CDR3 sequences are present, around two fifths being singletons, with the ten largest covering over 10%. Sequencing was done on a sample of blood. The receptors derive from a young man in good health.

This clonotype was counted only a few times. This chain connects TRBV20-1 to TRBJ2-3; D tentatively reads TRBD1 or TRBD2 (7 bases each). The CDR3 covers 18 residues. The germline CDR1 and CDR2 sequences are DFQATT and SNEGSKA (reference sequence). V gave up 2 bases and J gave up 2 bases, with 23 bases separating them. The CDR3 spells CSARRGGRGQPFTDTQYF. CDR3 nucleotide sequence: TGCAGTGCTAGACGGGGAGGGCGGGGACAGCCCTTCACAGATACGCAGTATTTT.

This clonotype occurred a few times. The V call is TRBV4-3, the J call TRBJ1-2; D not certain. CDR3 length: 13 residues. V was trimmed by 5 bases and J by 2 bases, leaving 9 bases between them. Germline values: CDR1 LGHNA, CDR2 YSLEER. This CDR3 is CASSERANYGYTF. CDR3 nucleotides: TGCGCCAGCAGCGAACGGGCCAACTATGGCTACACCTTC.

The table lists this clonotype with a few counts. The chain employs TRBV6-2 or TRBV6-3 and TRBJ2-3; no clear D. The V end lost 5 bases, the J end lost 3 bases, and 9 bases lay between the germline ends. The CDR3 covers 13 residues. Per the germline V gene, CDR1 is MNHEY and CDR2 is SVGEGT. CDR3 loop: CASSNPTTDTQYF. DNA for the CDR3: TGTGCCAGCAGTAACCCCACTACAGATACGCAGTATTTT.

V is TRBV11-2 and J is TRBJ2-2; 9 bases fit TRBD1. This CDR3 contains 15 residues. CDR1 is SGHAT and CDR2 is FQNNGV in the germline V gene. The V gene end was trimmed by 6 bases and the J gene end by 4 bases; junction bases not matched to a gene: 6. CDR3 sequence reads: CASRAGTGRTGELFF. The CDR3 coding sequence is TGTGCCAGCAGAGCCGGGACAGGGCGCACCGGGGAGCTGTTTTTT.

The chain carries TRBV7-9 and TRBJ2-6; weak D call: TRBD2 (5 bases). The CDR3 extends over 14 amino acids. Germline lookup yields CDR1 SEHNR and CDR2 FQNEAQ (reference sequence). The V and J ends lost 8 bases and 2 bases respectively, with 10 bases between them. DNA of the CDR3: TGTGCCAGCCACAACGGGGCTGGGGCCAACGTCCTGACTTTC. It yields the protein CASHNGAGANVLTF.

Only a few counts were recorded for this clonotype. The chain uses TRBV20-1 and TRBJ2-3, with 9 bases aligning to TRBD2. Germline CDR1 is DFQATT and CDR2 is SNEGSKA (reference sequence). The junction had 7 bases not matched to a gene; V was cut back by 1 base and J by 2 bases. This CDR3 spans 16 amino acids. CDR3 loop: CSARGGGGASTDTQYF. The CDR3 nucleotides are TGCAGTGCTAGAGGAGGCGGGGGGGCGTCCACAGATACGCAGTATTTT.

The gene calls are TRBV25-1 and TRBJ2-5, with D possibly being TRBD1 (6 bases). Trimming removed 4 bases from V and 2 bases from J, with 14 bases in between. The V gene's germline CDR1 is MGHDK and CDR2 SYGVNS. The CDR3 is 15 residues long. In nucleotides, the CDR3 is TGTGCCAGCAGTGGGGCACAGGGCCATCAAGAGACCCAGTACTTC. As protein: CASSGAQGHQETQYF.

This clonotype was seen many times. The rearrangement links TRBV5-1 to TRBJ2-1; TRBD2 agrees at 8 bases. The CDR3 length is 14 residues. Germline values: CDR1 SGHRS, CDR2 YFSETQ. The ends lost 5 bases at V and 4 bases at J; junction bases unmatched: 5. For the CDR3, the DNA is TGCGCCAGCAGGCTAGCGGGTGATTACAATGAGCAGTTCTTC. This translates into CASRLAGDYNEQFF. Supplemented by reference TRBV5-1 and TRBJ2-1, the full variable domain reads KAGVTQTPRYLIKTRGQQVTLSCSPISGHRSVSWYQQTPGQGLQFLFEYFSETQRNKGNFPGRFSGRQFSNSRSEMNVSTLELGDSALYLCASRLAGDYNEQFFGPGTRLTVL.

V is TRBV20-1 and J is TRBJ2-3; no reliable D call. V gave up 3 bases and J gave up 3 bases, with 13 bases separating them. This CDR3 has 14 amino acids. Germline V gene lookup returns CDR1 DFQATT and CDR2 SNEGSKA (reference sequence). DNA for the CDR3: TGCAGTGCTAGTAAGCAGTCGCATACAGATACGCAGTATTTT. Protein sequence: CSASKQSHTDTQYF.

The chain combines TRBV4-3 with TRBJ1-5; possible D gene TRBD1, 6 bases. Germline assignment: CDR1 LGHNA and CDR2 YSLEER. Deletions cut 0 bases from V and 6 bases from J, with 12 bases between. This CDR3 is built from 15 residues. The CDR3 DNA follows: TGCGCCAGCAGCCAAGATTTCAGGGGAAGTCAGCCCCAGCATTTT. As protein: CASSQDFRGSQPQHF.

This clonotype has just a few counts. The chain employs TRBV27 and TRBJ2-5; the D gene is possibly TRBD2 (6 bases). Germline loops: CDR1 MNHEY, CDR2 SMNVEV (reference sequence). V was shortened by 6 bases and J by 4 bases, with 15 bases between the two germline ends. CDR3 length: 14 amino acids. CDR3 sequence (DNA): TGTGCCAGCAGCCTGACTAGGGAGCGAGAGACCCAGTACTTC. This codes for CASSLTRERETQYF.

There are a few counts of this clonotype. The chain is built from TRBV27 and TRBJ2-6, with D uncertain. Trimming cost V 4 bases and J 5 bases, with 9 bases left between them. Germline assignment: CDR1 MNHEY and CDR2 SMNVEV (reference sequence). The CDR3 extends over 14 amino acids. The chain's CDR3 is CASSSENWANVLTF. The CDR3 nucleotides are TGTGCCAGCAGTTCTGAAAACTGGGCCAACGTCCTGACTTTC.

This clonotype was found a few times. J is TRBJ1-1 and V is TRBV18, with D hard to call. This CDR3 is 17 amino acids long. V lost 1 base and J lost 2, with 17 bases in between. Looked up from germline, CDR1 is KGHSH and CDR2 is LQKENI. The CDR3 DNA reads as TGTGCCAGCTCACCACGGCCCAGCCCGAACCTAAACACTGAAGCTTTCTTT. This translates into CASSPRPSPNLNTEAFF.

By share, this clonotype ranks as medium-sized. The V gene is TRBV6-1, the J gene TRBJ2-1; D perhaps matches TRBD2 (6 bases). With the DNA end fitting TRBJ2-7 better, the J assignment may be wrong. CDR1 is MNHNS, CDR2 SASEGT, per germline. CDR3 size: 16 residues. DNA for the CDR3: TGTGCCAGCAGTGAAGCGCGGGGCTTTTCCTACAATGAGCAGTACTTC. It translates to CASSEARGFSYNEQYF.

The table lists this clonotype with a few counts. The chain has TRBV9 and TRBJ2-3, with 8 positions matching TRBD2. Germline V gene sequence: CDR1 SGDLS, CDR2 YYNGEE. The V and J ends lost 0 bases and 2 bases, in that order; junction bases with no gene match: 2. The CDR3 sequence is 15 residues long. In nucleotides, the CDR3 is TGTGCCAGCAGCGTAGGAGCGGGGGACACAGATACGCAGTATTTT. It specifies CASSVGAGDTDTQYF.

This clonotype was found a few times. This may be a read error, as it is one base from a much larger clone. The rearrangement joins TRBV19 to TRBJ2-1, with 7 bases aligning to TRBD1. The DNA matches TRBJ2-7 better at its end, which makes the J call doubtful. This CDR3 has 15 residues. Germline loops: CDR1 LNHDA, CDR2 SQIVND (reference sequence). CDR3 loop: CATEQGISSYNEQYF. The CDR3 DNA reads as TGTGCCACCGAACAGGGGATTAGCTCCTACAATGAGCAGTACTTC.

The rearrangement links TRBV7-2 to TRBJ2-7, with TRBD1 as a possible D gene (5 bases). This CDR3 has 15 amino acids. Trimming stripped 2 bases from V and 6 bases from J, with 17 bases between. Germline loops: CDR1 SGHTA, CDR2 FQGNSA. The CDR3 sequence is CASSLNPQGLSEQYF. The CDR3 DNA is TGTGCCAGCAGCTTAAATCCCCAGGGTTTAAGCGAGCAGTACTTC. Variable domain in full (rest from reference TRBV7-2 and TRBJ2-7): GAGVSQSPSNKVTEKGKDVELRCDPISGHTALYWYRQSLGQGLEFLIYFQGNSAPDKSGLPSDRFSAERTGGSVSTLTIQRTQQEDSAVYLCASSLNPQGLSEQYFGPGTRLTVT.

This clonotype was seen only a few times. The chain uses TRBV12-3 or TRBV12-4 and TRBJ2-5; TRBD1 aligns across 10 bases. The CDR3 is made up of 15 amino acids. The V segment lost 5 bases and the J segment 8 bases; nucleotides outside the gene matches: 11. CDR3 nucleotide sequence: TGTGCCAGCAGTCCAGGACAGGGGGGGTATAGTACCCAGTACTTC. Residues: CASSPGQGGYSTQYF.

The rearrangement uses TRBV24-1 and TRBJ2-3; D is undetermined. CDR1 and CDR2 (germline): KGHDR, SFDVKD. The CDR3 consists of 13 residues. V lost 5 bases, J lost 1 base, and 6 bases lay in between. The CDR3 DNA sequence: TGTGCCACCAGTGGGACCGGCACAGATACGCAGTATTTT. It specifies CATSGTGTDTQYF.

V is TRBV7-2 and J is TRBJ1-3, with 8 bases lining up with TRBD1. V trimming: 5 bases; J trimming: 0 bases; junction bases outside the gene matches: 9. The CDR3 loop spans 17 amino acids. Germline CDR1 reads SGHTA; CDR2 reads FQGNSA. The CDR3 spells CASSTRTGSDSGNTIYF. CDR3 DNA sequence: TGTGCCAGCAGCACAAGGACAGGGTCGGACTCTGGAAACACCATATATTTT.

The V call is TRBV2, the J call TRBJ1-5; D may be TRBD1 (6 bases). Germline V CDR1 and CDR2: SNHLY, FYNNEI. The CDR3 sequence is 17 residues long. V lost 0 bases and J 2 bases, leaving 14 bases between the germline ends. The CDR3 bases are TGTGCCAGCAGTGAAGCCGGGGCCAGACAGGGCAATCAGCCCCAGCATTTT. It codes for CASSEAGARQGNQPQHF.

The rearrangement links TRBV4-3 to TRBJ1-3; no reliable D call. V gave up 4 bases and J gave up 2 bases, with 15 bases separating them. Germline loops: CDR1 LGHNA, CDR2 YSLEER. This CDR3 has 16 residues. The CDR3 nucleotides read TGCGCCAGCAGCCCCAGGAGTCAGGTCACTGGAAACACCATATATTTT. Protein sequence: CASSPRSQVTGNTIYF.